One sample yielded the 29 T cell receptor beta chains listed below, sequenced in a study of regulatory T cells in long-lasting Graves disease (TCRdb year 2021). Library prep was done by multiplex PCR. Sequenced using an Illumina HiSeq 4000. CDR3 regions were amplified by Arm-PCR with iRepertoire HTBI primers to construct TCR beta libraries. TCRdb's own reprocessing of the public reads used fastp at Q25 and MiXCR and kept productive beta chains. Here each entry gathers all rows of one CDR3 protein and keeps the most common genes and DNA. The sample has around 460,000 distinct CDR3 sequences on record, around 15% of them singletons. The top ten hold roughly 15% of the sample. In the paper's terms, the time point label means: newly diagnosed GD, antithyroid drugs for less than 3 months. RNA was extracted from PBMCs in TRIzol for both TCR sequencing and RNA sequencing. These data are also associated with another study on T cells in Graves' hyperthyroidism and ophthalmopathy.

The input for sequencing was peripheral blood mononuclear cells (PBMCs), taken at new diagnosis, from a patient treated with antithyroid drugs. The receptors here all came from a woman aged 45 to 65 with Graves disease. Donor details come from another sample of the same person, matched by shared clones.

This clonotype was seen at least ten times. V gene TRBV2 combines with J gene TRBJ1-5; the D is unclear. Germline V CDR1 and CDR2: SNHLY, FYNNEI. The V and J ends lost 5 bases and 0 bases respectively, with 5 bases between them. CDR3 size: 13 residues. CDR3 region: CASSSLSNQPQHF. DNA of the CDR3: TGTGCCAGCAGTTCCCTTAGCAATCAGCCCCAGCATTTT.

The genes are TRBV3-1 and TRBJ2-3; D not certain. CDR1 is LGHDT and CDR2 is YNNKEL in the germline V gene (reference sequence). This CDR3 has 15 residues. The V end lost 0 bases, the J end lost 2 bases, and 9 bases lay between the germline ends. CDR3 loop: CASSQESVPTDTQYF. In DNA form, the CDR3 reads TGTGCCAGCAGCCAAGAGTCAGTCCCCACAGATACGCAGTATTTT.

This clonotype came up many times. The chain couples TRBV5-1 to TRBJ2-1; 12 nucleotides agree with TRBD2. This CDR3 is built from 17 residues. Unmatched junction bases numbered 10, after V lost 6 bases and J lost 3 bases. Germline-derived CDR1 and CDR2 are SGHRS and YFSETQ. CDR3 nucleotide sequence: TGCGCCAGCACCCAAACGACTAGCGGGAGTAACTACAATGAGCAGTTCTTC. Its protein is CASTQTTSGSNYNEQFF.

This clonotype was recorded at least ten times. This chain uses TRBV28 with TRBJ1-5; 11 positions agree with TRBD1. Germline trimming cut 2 bases from V and 6 bases from J; bases unmatched to any gene: 3. The CDR3 contains 15 residues. The germline gives CDR1 MDHEN, CDR2 SYDVKM. The CDR3: CASSLAGQGVQPQHF. The CDR3 DNA reads TGTGCCAGCAGTTTAGCGGGACAGGGGGTTCAGCCCCAGCATTTT.

This clonotype has a handful of counts. The rearrangement joins TRBV10-3 to TRBJ2-3, with 7 nucleotides matching TRBD2. With V trimmed by 6 bases and J by 0 bases, 9 bases remained unmatched. CDR1 is ENHRY and CDR2 is SYGVKD in the germline V gene. The CDR3 runs 16 residues. The CDR3 spells CAIRRAIAGSTDTQYF. The CDR3 nucleotides read TGTGCCATCAGAAGGGCCATAGCGGGTAGCACAGATACGCAGTATTTT.

Worth noting for this clonotype: A much more abundant neighbour one base away suggests this may be a read error. The chain employs TRBV11-2 and TRBJ2-7; D not resolved. The CDR3 spans 14 residues. Trimming took off 1 base at V and 7 bases at J, with 14 bases between the two ends. Germline V CDR1 and CDR2: SGHAT, FQNNGV. CDR3 region: CASSLGAFNNEQYF. CDR3 nucleotides: TGTGCCAGCAGCTTAGGAGCGTTCAACAATGAGCAGTACTTC.

This clonotype was observed at least ten times. CDR3 DNA: TGTGCCAGCAGCTTAGTCCTCACAGATACGCAGTATTTT. This encodes CASSLVLTDTQYF. V usage is TRBV7-9 and J usage is TRBJ2-3; D not resolved. Germline V gene lookup returns CDR1 SEHNR and CDR2 FQNEAQ (reference sequence). V lost 1 base and J lost 2, with 4 bases in between. The CDR3 consists of 13 residues.

As to this clonotype: Germline is not matched at one junction end, which may reflect a read error. The chain employs TRBV6-4 and TRBJ1-2, with 7 positions matching TRBD1. The germline V gene has CDR1 MRHNA and CDR2 SNTAGT. This CDR3 has 15 residues. The CDR3 coding sequence is TGTGCCAGCAATGACACCGAACAGGGGAACTATGGCTACACCTTC. It specifies CASNDTEQGNYGYTF.

J is TRBJ2-2 and V is TRBV19; 7 positions agree with TRBD1. Losses at the gene ends were 7 bases for V and 1 base for J; bases not matched to a gene: 6. The CDR3 extends over 15 amino acids. In germline, CDR1 is LNHDA, CDR2 SQIVND (reference sequence). The CDR3 DNA reads as TGTGCCAGTAATCAGGGGGTCATGAACACCGGGGAGCTGTTTTTT. It specifies CASNQGVMNTGELFF. Full variable domain (rest looked up from reference TRBV19 and TRBJ2-2): DGGITQSPKYLFRKEGQNVTLSCEQNLNHDAMYWYRQDPGQGLRLIYYSQIVNDFQKGDIAEGYSVSREKKESFPLTVTSAQKNPTAFYLCASNQGVMNTGELFFGEGSRLTVL.

Many counts were recorded for this clonotype. The V and J genes are TRBV20-1 and TRBJ2-1; D gene uncertain. The CDR3 sequence is 11 residues long. Germline loops: CDR1 DFQATT, CDR2 SNEGSKA (reference sequence). V dropped 5 bases and J dropped 9 bases, with 11 bases sitting between them. The CDR3 DNA is TGCAGTGCTCTAGAGTGGGGTGAGCAGTTCTTC. Its protein is CSALEWGEQFF.

V and J are TRBV4-2 and TRBJ2-7; 7 bases map to TRBD2. CDR1 is LGHNA and CDR2 is YNFKEQ in the germline V gene. Germline trimming cut 0 bases from V and 4 bases from J; bases unmatched to any gene: 9. CDR3 size: 16 residues. The DNA of the CDR3 is TGTGCCAGCAGCCAAGAAGCGGGCGGGAGCTGGTACGAGCAGTACTTC. This sequence encodes CASSQEAGGSWYEQYF.

There are many counts of this clonotype. The rearrangement links TRBV5-1 to TRBJ2-3; TRBD1 matches at 8 bases. CDR3 length equals 13 residues. The junction had 5 bases not matched to a gene; V was cut back by 7 bases and J by 4 bases. The germline V gene has CDR1 SGHRS and CDR2 YFSETQ. In DNA, the CDR3 is TGCGCCAGCGGTTACAGGGGGGCAGATACGCAGTATTTT. This sequence encodes CASGYRGADTQYF.

The rearrangement links TRBV7-9 to TRBJ1-5; tentatively, D is TRBD1 (6 bases). In germline, CDR1 is SEHNR, CDR2 FQNEAQ (reference sequence). The CDR3 loop spans 16 amino acids. V was cut by 5 bases and J by 3 bases, with 17 bases left in between. CDR3 in amino acids: CASSPLGGGFNQPQHF. CDR3 in DNA: TGTGCCAGCAGCCCGCTGGGGGGGGGCTTCAATCAGCCCCAGCATTTT.

This clonotype occurred a few times. This chain links TRBV6-5 with TRBJ2-1; D is undetermined. This CDR3 region has 16 residues. V lost 0 bases and J lost 3, with 12 bases in between. Germline CDR1 and CDR2: MNHEY and SVGAGI. The CDR3 region is CASSYSIHFYYNEQFF. DNA of the CDR3: TGTGCCAGCAGTTACTCGATCCACTTCTACTACAATGAGCAGTTCTTC.

This clonotype was counted a single time. Being one base from a much bigger clone, this may be a read error. The chain is built from TRBV11-2 and TRBJ2-1, with 9 nucleotides matching TRBD1. Unmatched junction bases numbered 10, after V lost 1 base and J lost 12 bases. This CDR3 has 15 residues. Germline-derived CDR1 and CDR2 are SGHAT and FQNNGV. The CDR3: CASSLGGQGFYGQFF. The DNA of the CDR3 is TGTGCCAGCAGCTTAGGGGGACAGGGATTTTACGGGCAGTTCTTC.

The gene calls are TRBV12-3 or TRBV12-4 and TRBJ2-1, with D unresolved. The CDR3 runs to 14 residues. The germline V and J ends were trimmed by 1 base and 10 bases, with 14 bases remaining between them. CDR3 coding DNA: TGTGCCAGCAGTTTAGACCCCGGACCGTACGAGCAGTTCTTC. Its protein product is CASSLDPGPYEQFF.

This clonotype occurred many times. V and J are TRBV14 and TRBJ2-1; no clear D. In germline, CDR1 is SGHDN, CDR2 FVKESK. The CDR3 runs to 15 residues. Trimming left V 2 bases short and J 0 bases short, with 8 bases between. The CDR3 nucleotides read TGTGCCAGCAGCCAACAAGCTCTCTCCTACAATGAGCAGTTCTTC. It codes for CASSQQALSYNEQFF.

This clonotype has a count of ten or more. The V and J genes are TRBV2 and TRBJ1-1, with unresolved D. V was trimmed by 8 bases and J by 3 bases, leaving 4 bases between them. The CDR3 spans 10 residues. Looked up from germline, CDR1 is SNHLY and CDR2 is FYNNEI. This CDR3 reads CASEYTEAFF. The CDR3, as DNA: TGTGCCAGCGAGTACACTGAAGCTTTCTTT.

This sequence joins TRBV6-5 and TRBJ2-1; 10 bases fit TRBD2. With V trimmed by 0 bases and J by 4 bases, 3 bases remained unmatched. The germline V gene has CDR1 MNHEY and CDR2 SVGAGI. The length of the CDR3 is 16 residues. CDR3 region: CASSYSGTSDYNEQFF. CDR3 in DNA: TGTGCCAGCAGTTACTCCGGGACTAGCGATTACAATGAGCAGTTCTTC.

This clonotype was counted at least ten times. This chain links TRBV5-1 with TRBJ2-1; 7 bases line up with TRBD2. Germline CDR1 reads SGHRS; CDR2 reads YFSETQ. Trimming removed 4 bases from V and 4 bases from J; junction bases left unmatched: 8. The CDR3 contains 15 residues. The CDR3 loop reads CASSPSGTLYNEQFF. The CDR3, as DNA: TGCGCCAGCAGCCCCAGCGGGACTTTGTACAATGAGCAGTTCTTC.

In its sample, this clonotype was seen many times. The chain employs TRBV12-3 or TRBV12-4 and TRBJ2-5, with D perhaps matching TRBD2 (6 bases). The V gene lost 5 bases and the J gene lost 5 bases, with 9 bases spanning the gap. This CDR3 has 12 residues. In DNA form, the CDR3 reads TGTGCCAGCAGTGCGGGGTTGGAGACCCAGTACTTC. Residues: CASSAGLETQYF.

The J gene is TRBJ2-1, the V gene TRBV6-2 or TRBV6-3; D gene uncertain. The CDR3 sequence is 13 residues long. Trimming shortened V by 2 bases and J by 6 bases, and 8 bases separated the two germline ends. Per the germline V gene, CDR1 is MNHEY and CDR2 is SVGEGT. The CDR3 here is CASSYGRLNEQFF. The CDR3 DNA follows: TGTGCCAGCAGTTACGGACGGCTCAATGAGCAGTTCTTC.

This clonotype was recorded at least ten times. The V call is TRBV24-1, the J call TRBJ1-1; no clear D gene. Looked up from germline, CDR1 is KGHDR and CDR2 is SFDVKD. The CDR3 is 11 residues long. V was cut by 7 bases and J by 5 bases, with 7 bases left in between. The CDR3 region has the DNA TGTGCCACCAGCAGTGGAACTGAAGCTTTCTTT. Its translation is CATSSGTEAFF.

This clonotype was recorded many times. The chain is built from TRBV6-5 and TRBJ2-5; 12 positions agree with TRBD2. Germline V lookup: CDR1 MNHEY, CDR2 SVGAGI. The CDR3 totals 19 residues. The V gene end was trimmed by 2 bases and the J gene end by 0 bases; junction bases not matched to a gene: 10. The DNA for the CDR3 is TGTGCCAGCAGTTACGCCGAACTAGCGGGAGGACTGTACCAAGAGACCCAGTACTTC. Its protein is CASSYAELAGGLYQETQYF.

This clonotype showed up just a few times. V and J are TRBV18 and TRBJ1-2, with 9 bases that match TRBD1. Trimming took 4 bases from V and 3 from J; bases not matched to a gene: 6. The CDR3 covers 15 residues. Germline-derived CDR1 and CDR2 are KGHSH and LQKENI. The CDR3, as DNA: TGTGCCAGCTCACAATTACAGGGGGCGGACTATGGCTACACCTTC. It yields the protein CASSQLQGADYGYTF.

This clonotype occurred many times. The CDR3 sequence is CAILRGTSSSDTQYF. CDR3 bases: TGTGCCATTCTCAGGGGGACTAGTTCTTCAGATACGCAGTATTTT. This sequence joins TRBV7-8 and TRBJ2-3; D may be TRBD2 (8 bases). The CDR3 sequence is 15 residues long. V dropped 10 bases and J dropped 4 bases, with 21 bases sitting between them. CDR1 and CDR2 (germline): SGHVS, FQNEAQ.

This clonotype showed up many times. This chain uses TRBV7-2 with TRBJ2-5, with 9 bases lining up with TRBD2. Germline assignment: CDR1 SGHTA and CDR2 FQGNSA. The V and J ends lost 1 base and 4 bases, in that order; junction bases with no gene match: 10. The length of the CDR3 is 17 residues. CDR3 bases: TGTGCCAGCAGCTTAGGGGGCCAGCTAGCGGGGCGAGAGACCCAGTACTTC. It codes for CASSLGGQLAGRETQYF.

This clonotype was counted many times. The chain couples TRBV18 to TRBJ1-1; TRBD1 matches at 9 bases. Germline trimming cut 4 bases from V and 3 bases from J; bases unmatched to any gene: 3. The germline V gene has CDR1 KGHSH and CDR2 LQKENI. The CDR3 spans 14 residues. CDR3 coding DNA: TGTGCCAGCTCACTCCGGGACAGGGACACTGAAGCTTTCTTT. As protein: CASSLRDRDTEAFF.

V and J are TRBV4-1 and TRBJ1-5, with 8 nucleotides matching TRBD1. CDR1 is MGHRA, CDR2 YSYEKL, per germline. After removal of 3 bases from V and 6 bases from J, the junction contained 4 bases not matched to a gene. The CDR3 totals 14 residues. The CDR3 nucleotides read TGCGCCAGCAGCCACCCAGGGGGCGCTCAGCCCCAGCATTTT. It yields the protein CASSHPGGAQPQHF.